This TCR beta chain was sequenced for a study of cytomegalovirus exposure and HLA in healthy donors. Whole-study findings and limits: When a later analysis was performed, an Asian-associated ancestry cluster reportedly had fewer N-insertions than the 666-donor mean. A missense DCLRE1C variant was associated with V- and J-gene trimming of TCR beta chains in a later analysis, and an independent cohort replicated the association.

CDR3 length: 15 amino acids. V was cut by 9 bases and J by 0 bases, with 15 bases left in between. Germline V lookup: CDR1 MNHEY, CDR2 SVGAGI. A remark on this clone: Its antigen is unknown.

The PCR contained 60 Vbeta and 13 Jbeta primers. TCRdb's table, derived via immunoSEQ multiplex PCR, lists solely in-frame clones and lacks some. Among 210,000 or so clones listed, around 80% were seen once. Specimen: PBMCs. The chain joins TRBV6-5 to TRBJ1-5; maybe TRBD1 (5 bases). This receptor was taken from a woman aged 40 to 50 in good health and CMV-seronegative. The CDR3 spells CASQRGPISNQPQHF. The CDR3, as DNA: TGTGCCAGTCAGCGGGGACCCATTAGCAATCAGCCCCAGCATTTT.